The 24 T cell receptor beta chains below all came from one sample that was sequenced in a study of T cells in Graves' hyperthyroidism and ophthalmopathy. TCR beta CDR3 region amplification was performed from RNA transcripts. Using the HTBI primer set, a first-round RT-PCR was run on the TCR CDR3. TCRdb redid the calling of the multiplex PCR reads with MiXCR, one entry per CDR3 protein. The table has about 400,000 distinct CDR3 sequences, roughly 13% seen once. The material sequenced was blood. These receptors were obtained from a young woman with Graves' hyperthyroidism.

In its sample, this clonotype was seen many times. The genes are TRBV7-2 and TRBJ2-7, with 7 bases fitting TRBD1. This CDR3 is 15 amino acids long. V was clipped by 8 bases and J by 1 base; unmatched bases: 11. Germline values: CDR1 SGHTA, CDR2 FQGNSA. The CDR3 DNA reads TGTGCCAGCGAACACCGTCCGACAGGGTCCTACGAGCAGTACTTC. Translation gives CASEHRPTGSYEQYF. The full variable domain, in which reference TRBV7-2 and TRBJ2-7 provide the parts outside the CDR3, is GAGVSQSPSNKVTEKGKDVELRCDPISGHTALYWYRQSLGQGLEFLIYFQGNSAPDKSGLPSDRFSAERTGGSVSTLTIQRTQQEDSAVYLCASEHRPTGSYEQYFGPGTRLTVT.

At least ten counts were recorded for this clonotype. V usage is TRBV30 and J usage is TRBJ1-4; 9 bases fit TRBD1. Germline CDR1 GTSNPN, CDR2 SVGIG (reference sequence). This CDR3 contains 14 residues. Losses at the gene ends were 5 bases for V and 8 bases for J; bases not matched to a gene: 9. In DNA form, the CDR3 reads TGTGCCTGGGGAGGACAGGGGAAGGTGGAAAAACTGTTTTTT. Its translation: CAWGGQGKVEKLFF.

This clonotype was counted between two and nine times. This rearrangement joins TRBV4-2 to TRBJ2-3; weak D call: TRBD2 (5 bases). Trimming took 0 bases from V and 0 from J, leaving 16 bases between them. CDR1 is LGHNA, CDR2 YNFKEQ, per germline. The length of the CDR3 is 18 residues. The CDR3 sequence is CASSQDPPSGPSTDTQYF. CDR3 coding DNA: TGTGCCAGCAGCCAAGATCCGCCGAGCGGCCCTAGCACAGATACGCAGTATTTT.

This clonotype was recorded at least ten times. The rearrangement joins TRBV3-1 to TRBJ1-1; 7 nucleotides align to TRBD1. CDR1 and CDR2 (germline): LGHDT, YNNKEL (reference sequence). The J segment lost 0 bases and the V segment lost 3 bases, leaving 10 bases of the junction unmatched. The CDR3 loop spans 17 amino acids. Written as DNA, the CDR3 is TGTGCCAGCAGCCATGCCTCAGGGGGGTTATTGAACACTGAAGCTTTCTTT. Residues: CASSHASGGLLNTEAFF.

This clonotype came up a few times. The rearrangement uses TRBV5-6 and TRBJ1-2; tentatively, D is TRBD1 (5 bases). V lost 0 bases and J 4 bases, leaving 16 bases between the germline ends. Looked up from germline, CDR1 is SGHDT and CDR2 is YYEEEE. The CDR3 runs 16 residues. CDR3 sequence reads: CASSLVSGEFGYGYTF. In nucleotides, the CDR3 is TGTGCCAGCAGCTTGGTGTCGGGGGAGTTCGGCTATGGCTACACCTTC.

This clonotype showed up many times. The J gene is TRBJ2-2, the V gene TRBV7-8, with no clear D. The CDR3 runs 15 residues. Per germline, CDR1 SGHVS and CDR2 FQNEAQ. The V and J ends lost 2 bases and 5 bases respectively, with 12 bases between them. CDR3 in amino acids: CASSLLSQITGELFF. The CDR3 coding sequence is TGTGCCAGCAGCTTATTGTCTCAGATAACCGGGGAGCTGTTTTTT.

As concerns this clonotype: A clone one base away is much larger, so this may be a read error. The rearrangement joins TRBV5-1 to TRBJ2-1, with 8 positions matching TRBD2. CDR3 size: 18 residues. The germline gives CDR1 SGHRS, CDR2 YFSETQ. The CDR3 is CVSSPRTSQNSSYNEQFF. In DNA, the CDR3 is TGCGTCAGCAGCCCGCGGACTAGCCAAAATAGCTCCTACAATGAGCAGTTCTTC.

At least ten counts were recorded for this clonotype. J is TRBJ1-5 and V is TRBV2, with TRBD1 identical over 9 bases. The CDR3 spans 14 residues. Germline CDR1 is SNHLY and CDR2 is FYNNEI. With V trimmed by 3 bases and J by 4 bases, 1 base remained unmatched. The CDR3 here is CASSDDRGNQPQHF. DNA of the CDR3: TGTGCCAGCAGTGATGACAGGGGGAATCAGCCCCAGCATTTT.

The CDR3 DNA sequence: TGTGCCACCAGCAGAGATAAGCGAGTCAACACTGAAGCTTTCTTT. Amino acid sequence: CATSRDKRVNTEAFF. The chain combines TRBV15 with TRBJ1-1; unclear D gene. The CDR3 is made up of 15 amino acids. With 0 bases removed from V and 2 bases from J, the gap between germline ends came to 10 bases. Looked up from germline, CDR1 is LNHNV and CDR2 is YYDKDF (reference sequence).

This clonotype was counted between two and nine times. The chain has TRBV29-1 and TRBJ2-3, with 11 bases aligning to TRBD1. V lost 0 bases and J lost 4; bases outside the gene matches: 6. CDR1 SQVTM and CDR2 ANQGSEA come from the germline V gene. The CDR3 loop spans 16 amino acids. The CDR3 DNA is TGCAGCGTTGAAGATGGGACAGGGGGGCGTGCAGATACGCAGTATTTT. Translating it yields CSVEDGTGGRADTQYF.

The V gene is TRBV29-1, the J gene TRBJ2-3; 7 positions agree with TRBD1. The V segment lost 1 base and the J segment 2 bases; nucleotides outside the gene matches: 6. The CDR3 extends over 15 amino acids. The germline V gene has CDR1 SQVTM and CDR2 ANQGSEA. The CDR3 region is CSVEVGTAPTDTQYF. The CDR3 nucleotides are TGCAGCGTTGAAGTGGGGACAGCCCCCACAGATACGCAGTATTTT.

The V gene is TRBV20-1, the J gene TRBJ1-1; D unresolved. The CDR3 is 16 residues long. The V and J ends lost 6 bases and 5 bases respectively, with 25 bases between them. Germline CDR1 and CDR2: DFQATT and SNEGSKA (reference sequence). This CDR3 is CSATGMGGVSLTEAFF. The CDR3 nucleotides are TGCAGTGCCACTGGCATGGGTGGGGTTTCTTTGACTGAAGCTTTCTTT.

This rearrangement joins TRBV30 to TRBJ2-1, with D possibly TRBD2 on 6 matching bases. This CDR3 contains 13 residues. The ends were cut back, 0 bases at V and 7 bases at J, with 10 bases in the middle. The germline V gene has CDR1 GTSNPN and CDR2 SVGIG (reference sequence). The CDR3: CAWSVHRGNEQFF. DNA for the CDR3: TGTGCCTGGAGTGTACACCGGGGGAATGAGCAGTTCTTC. The whole variable domain, remainder taken from reference TRBV30 and TRBJ2-1, is SQTIHQWPATLVQPVGSPLSLECTVEGTSNPNLYWYRQAAGRGLQLLFYSVGIGQISSEVPQNLSASRPQDRQFILSSKKLLLSDSGFYLCAWSVHRGNEQFFGPGTRLTVL.

This clonotype appeared a single time. This chain uses TRBV27 with TRBJ2-1, with D possibly TRBD2 on 5 matching bases. Germline CDR1 reads MNHEY; CDR2 reads SMNVEV (reference sequence). The CDR3 runs 12 residues. The V and J ends lost 2 bases and 12 bases respectively, with 11 bases between them. This chain's CDR3 is CASSLIHSGQFF. The CDR3 DNA reads as TGTGCCAGCAGTTTAATCCACAGCGGGCAGTTCTTC.

This clonotype was counted ten times or more. This chain connects TRBV28 to TRBJ2-1, with D possibly matching TRBD1 (6 bases). The CDR3 is made up of 14 amino acids. Germline CDR1 and CDR2: MDHEN and SYDVKM. V was shortened by 8 bases and J by 2 bases, with 13 bases between the two germline ends. The CDR3 DNA is TGTGCCAGCGCAAGGGGGAGTACCTACAATGAGCAGTTCTTC. Its translation is CASARGSTYNEQFF.

The V call is TRBV6-1, the J call TRBJ2-7; the D gene is possibly TRBD1 (5 bases). The CDR3 runs to 15 residues. Germline-derived CDR1 and CDR2 are MNHNS and SASEGT. Trimming left V 4 bases short and J 3 bases short, with 16 bases between. CDR3 nucleotide sequence: TGTGCCAGCAGTGTTAGGGGTCCTAAAGACTACGAGCAGTACTTC. Protein product: CASSVRGPKDYEQYF.

This clonotype came up many times. The chain employs TRBV6-1 and TRBJ2-5; 9 positions match TRBD2. V shed 4 bases and J 11 bases; nucleotides not matched to a gene: 5. This CDR3 has 12 amino acids. Germline assignment: CDR1 MNHNS and CDR2 SASEGT. CDR3 sequence (DNA): TGTGCCAGCAGTGTAGCGGGAGTGTCTCAGTACTTC. Translating it yields CASSVAGVSQYF.

This clonotype appeared many times. The chain couples TRBV6-1 to TRBJ2-3, with 9 bases identical to TRBD1. V shed 5 bases, J shed 5 bases, and the junction held 8 bases outside the gene matches. Germline V gives CDR1 MNHNS, CDR2 SASEGT. This CDR3 has 15 amino acids. Written as DNA, the CDR3 is TGTGCCAGCAGTTTGGGGGACAGGGAGGTAGATACGCAGTATTTT. It codes for CASSLGDREVDTQYF.

This clonotype has ten or more counts. The chain couples TRBV7-9 to TRBJ2-7; TRBD2 agrees at 9 bases. Per germline, CDR1 SEHNR and CDR2 FQNEAQ (reference sequence). Trimming took 5 bases from V and 7 from J; bases not matched to a gene: 9. CDR3 length: 14 amino acids. The chain's CDR3 is CASSPVAGALEQYF. Written as DNA, the CDR3 is TGTGCCAGCAGCCCCGTAGCGGGAGCTCTAGAGCAGTACTTC.

This clonotype was detected only a few times. This could be a read error, since a much larger clone is one nucleotide away. The V gene is TRBV7-8, the J gene TRBJ1-2, with 7 bases that match TRBD1. V trimming: 5 bases; J trimming: 8 bases; junction bases outside the gene matches: 14. In germline, CDR1 is SGHVS, CDR2 FQNEAQ. This CDR3 region has 15 residues. The DNA of the CDR3 is TGTGCCAGCAGCCCCCAGACAGGGAGTATCGGCGGCTACACCTTC. Translated: CASSPQTGSIGGYTF. The variable domain in full, with the rest retrieved from reference TRBV7-8 and TRBJ1-2, is GAGVSQSPRYKVAKRGQDVALRCDPISGHVSLFWYQQALGQGPEFLTYFQNEAQLDKSGLPSDRFFAERPEGSVSTLKIQRTQQEDSAVYLCASSPQTGSIGGYTFGSGTRLTVV.

A single count supports this clonotype. One end of the junction does not line up with germline, which may come from a read error. The chain joins TRBV2 to TRBJ2-7, with 7 nucleotides matching TRBD1. Looked up from germline, CDR1 is SNHLY and CDR2 is FYNNEI. This CDR3 comprises 14 residues. CDR3 sequence (DNA): TGTGCCAGCAGTGTCGACAGGGCTTCCTCCGAGCAGTACTTC. Translation: CASSVDRASSEQYF.

This clonotype was recorded many times. V and J are TRBV20-1 and TRBJ1-5; no clear D gene. Germline CDR1 is DFQATT and CDR2 is SNEGSKA (reference sequence). Trimming removed 6 bases from V and 0 bases from J, with 6 bases in between. The CDR3 has 12 amino acids. CDR3 in amino acids: CSATSSNQPQHF. CDR3 DNA sequence: TGCAGTGCGACCAGTAGCAATCAGCCCCAGCATTTT.

At least ten counts were recorded for this clonotype. The V gene is TRBV30, the J gene TRBJ1-5; D call uncertain. CDR1 is GTSNPN, CDR2 SVGIG, per germline (reference sequence). This CDR3 has 14 residues. Trimming left V 4 bases short and J 2 bases short, with 12 bases between. The CDR3 DNA follows: TGTGCCTGGACTCCGAAGCGGGGCAATCAGCCCCAGCATTTT. Translated, it gives CAWTPKRGNQPQHF.

There are a few counts of this clonotype. The chain carries TRBV6-1 and TRBJ1-1; TRBD1 might be the D (6 bases). CDR3 size: 13 residues. Germline CDR1 reads MNHNS; CDR2 reads SASEGT. Trimming cost V 6 bases and J 4 bases, with 12 bases left between them. Here the CDR3 reads CASSGGQSTEAFF. As DNA, the CDR3 is TGTGCCAGCAGCGGCGGACAGAGCACTGAAGCTTTCTTT.